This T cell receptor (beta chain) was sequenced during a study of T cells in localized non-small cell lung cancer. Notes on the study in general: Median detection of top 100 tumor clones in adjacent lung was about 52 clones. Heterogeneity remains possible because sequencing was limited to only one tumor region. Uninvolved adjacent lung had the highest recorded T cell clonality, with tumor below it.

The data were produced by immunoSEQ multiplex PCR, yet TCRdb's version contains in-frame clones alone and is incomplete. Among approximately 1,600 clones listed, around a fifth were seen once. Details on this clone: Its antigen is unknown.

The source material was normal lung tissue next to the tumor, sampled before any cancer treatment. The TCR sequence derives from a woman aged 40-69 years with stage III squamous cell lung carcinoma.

The CDR3 bases are TGTGCCAGCAGCCAAGATCCCAGACTAGCGGGAGCCCCCAATGAGCAGTTCTTC. It encodes CASSQDPRLAGAPNEQFF. The V gene is TRBV14, the J gene TRBJ2-1, with 12 bases fitting TRBD2. The junction had 9 bases not matched to a gene; V was cut back by 0 bases and J by 6 bases. Germline V gives CDR1 SGHDN, CDR2 FVKESK. The CDR3 contains 18 residues.